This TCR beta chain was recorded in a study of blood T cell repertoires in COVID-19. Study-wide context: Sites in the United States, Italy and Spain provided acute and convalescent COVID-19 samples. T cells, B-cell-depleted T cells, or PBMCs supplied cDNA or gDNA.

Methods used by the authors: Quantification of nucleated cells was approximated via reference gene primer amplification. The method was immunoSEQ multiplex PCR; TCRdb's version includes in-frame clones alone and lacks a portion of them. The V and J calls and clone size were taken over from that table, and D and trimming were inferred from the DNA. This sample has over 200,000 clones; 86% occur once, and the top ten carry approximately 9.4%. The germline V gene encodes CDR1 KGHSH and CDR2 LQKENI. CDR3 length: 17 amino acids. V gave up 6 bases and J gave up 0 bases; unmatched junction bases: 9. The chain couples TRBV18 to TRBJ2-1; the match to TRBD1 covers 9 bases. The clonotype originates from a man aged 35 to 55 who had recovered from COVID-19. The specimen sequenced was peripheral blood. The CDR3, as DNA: TGTGCCAGCTCCCCGGGGACAGGGCAGAGCTCCTACAATGAGCAGTTCTTC. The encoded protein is CASSPGTGQSSYNEQFF.